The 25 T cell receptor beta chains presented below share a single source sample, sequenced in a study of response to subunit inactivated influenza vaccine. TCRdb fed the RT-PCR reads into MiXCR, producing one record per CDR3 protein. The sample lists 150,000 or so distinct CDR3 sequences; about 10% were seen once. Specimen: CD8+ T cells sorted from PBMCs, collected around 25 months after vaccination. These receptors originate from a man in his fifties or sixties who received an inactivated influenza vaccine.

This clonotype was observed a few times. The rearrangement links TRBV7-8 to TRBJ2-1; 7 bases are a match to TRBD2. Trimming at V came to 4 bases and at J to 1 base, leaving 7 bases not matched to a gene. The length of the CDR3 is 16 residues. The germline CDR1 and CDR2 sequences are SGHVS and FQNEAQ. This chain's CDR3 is CASSSSGGFSYNEQFF. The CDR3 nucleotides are TGTGCCAGCAGCTCCTCCGGGGGGTTTTCCTACAATGAGCAGTTCTTC. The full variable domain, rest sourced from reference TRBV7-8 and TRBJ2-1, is GAGVSQSPRYKVAKRGQDVALRCDPISGHVSLFWYQQALGQGPEFLTYFQNEAQLDKSGLPSDRFFAERPEGSVSTLKIQRTQQEDSAVYLCASSSSGGFSYNEQFFGPGTRLTVL.

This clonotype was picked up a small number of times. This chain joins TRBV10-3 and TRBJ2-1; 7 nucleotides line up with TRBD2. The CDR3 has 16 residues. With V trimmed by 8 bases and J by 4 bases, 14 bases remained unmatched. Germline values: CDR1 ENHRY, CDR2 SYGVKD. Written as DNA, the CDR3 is TGTGCCATCGGCCTCGGCGGGGGAAGTCCTTACAATGAGCAGTTCTTC. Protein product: CAIGLGGGSPYNEQFF.

The CDR3 DNA reads as TGCGCCAGCAGCCAAGATAGGTCTAGCACAGATACGCAGTATTTT. Protein sequence: CASSQDRSSTDTQYF. The V call is TRBV4-3, the J call TRBJ2-3; D unresolved. The CDR3 length is 15 residues. The V end lost 0 bases, the J end lost 0 bases, and 7 bases lay between the germline ends. In germline, CDR1 is LGHNA, CDR2 YSLEER.

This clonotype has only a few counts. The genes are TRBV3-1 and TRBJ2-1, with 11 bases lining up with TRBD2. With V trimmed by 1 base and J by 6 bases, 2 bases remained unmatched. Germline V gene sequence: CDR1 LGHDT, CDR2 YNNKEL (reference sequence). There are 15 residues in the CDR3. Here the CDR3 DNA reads TGTGCCAGCAGCCAAGTAGCGGGGGGGGGCAATGAGCAGTTCTTC. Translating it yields CASSQVAGGGNEQFF.

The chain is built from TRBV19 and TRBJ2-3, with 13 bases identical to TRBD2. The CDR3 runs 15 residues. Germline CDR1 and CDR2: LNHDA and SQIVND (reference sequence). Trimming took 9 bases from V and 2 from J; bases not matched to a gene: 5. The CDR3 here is CASGGLAGTTDTQYF. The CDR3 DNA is TGTGCCAGCGGGGGACTAGCGGGGACCACAGATACGCAGTATTTT.

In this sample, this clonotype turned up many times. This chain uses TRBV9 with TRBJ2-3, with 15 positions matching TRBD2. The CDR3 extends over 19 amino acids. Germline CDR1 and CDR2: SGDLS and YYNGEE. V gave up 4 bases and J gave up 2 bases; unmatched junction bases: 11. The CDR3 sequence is CASSSGLAGGVDTTDTQYF. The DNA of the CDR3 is TGTGCCAGCAGCTCCGGACTAGCGGGAGGGGTCGACACCACAGATACGCAGTATTTT.

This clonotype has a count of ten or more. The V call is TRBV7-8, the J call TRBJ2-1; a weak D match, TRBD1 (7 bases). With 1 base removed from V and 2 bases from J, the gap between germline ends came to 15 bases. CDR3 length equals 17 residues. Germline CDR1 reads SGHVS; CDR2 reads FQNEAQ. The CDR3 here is CASSLDSGGGAYNEQFF. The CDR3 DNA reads TGTGCCAGCAGCTTAGATAGTGGAGGGGGCGCCTACAATGAGCAGTTCTTC.

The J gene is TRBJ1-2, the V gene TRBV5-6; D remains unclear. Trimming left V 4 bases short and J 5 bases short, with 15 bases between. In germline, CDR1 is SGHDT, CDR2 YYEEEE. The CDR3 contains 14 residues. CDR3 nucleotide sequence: TGTGCCAGCAGCCCGGGGATGGTACAATATGGCTACACCTTC. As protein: CASSPGMVQYGYTF.

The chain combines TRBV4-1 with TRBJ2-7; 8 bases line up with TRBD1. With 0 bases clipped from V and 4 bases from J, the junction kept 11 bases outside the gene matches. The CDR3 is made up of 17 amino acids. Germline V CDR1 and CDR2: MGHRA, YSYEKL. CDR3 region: CASSQDPSGTGQYEQYF. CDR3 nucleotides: TGCGCCAGCAGCCAAGATCCCTCCGGGACAGGCCAATACGAGCAGTACTTC.

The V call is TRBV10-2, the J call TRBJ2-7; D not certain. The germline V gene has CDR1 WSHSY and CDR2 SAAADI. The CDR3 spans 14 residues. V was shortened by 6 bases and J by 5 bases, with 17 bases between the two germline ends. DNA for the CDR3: TGCGCCAGCAGCCCTGACGGTCAACCCGACGAGCAGTACTTC. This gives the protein CASSPDGQPDEQYF.

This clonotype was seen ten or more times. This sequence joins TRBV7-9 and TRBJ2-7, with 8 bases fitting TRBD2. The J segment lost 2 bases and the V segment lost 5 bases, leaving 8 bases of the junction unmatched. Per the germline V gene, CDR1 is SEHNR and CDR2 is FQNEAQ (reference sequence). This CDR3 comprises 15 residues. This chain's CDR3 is CASSPILAGPYEQYF. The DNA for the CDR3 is TGTGCCAGCAGCCCGATCCTAGCGGGCCCCTACGAGCAGTACTTC.

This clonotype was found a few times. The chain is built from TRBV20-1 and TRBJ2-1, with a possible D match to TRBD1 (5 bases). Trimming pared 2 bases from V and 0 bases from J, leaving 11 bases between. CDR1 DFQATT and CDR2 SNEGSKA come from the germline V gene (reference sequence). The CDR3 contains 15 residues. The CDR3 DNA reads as TGCAGTGCTAGAACCACAGGTAGCTCCTACAATGAGCAGTTCTTC. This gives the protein CSARTTGSSYNEQFF.

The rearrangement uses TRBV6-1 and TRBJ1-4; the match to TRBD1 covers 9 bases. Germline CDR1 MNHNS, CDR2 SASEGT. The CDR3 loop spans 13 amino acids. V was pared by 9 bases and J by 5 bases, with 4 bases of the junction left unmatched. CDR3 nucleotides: TGTGCCAGTAGGGACAGGGTAAATGAAAAACTGTTTTTT. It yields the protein CASRDRVNEKLFF.

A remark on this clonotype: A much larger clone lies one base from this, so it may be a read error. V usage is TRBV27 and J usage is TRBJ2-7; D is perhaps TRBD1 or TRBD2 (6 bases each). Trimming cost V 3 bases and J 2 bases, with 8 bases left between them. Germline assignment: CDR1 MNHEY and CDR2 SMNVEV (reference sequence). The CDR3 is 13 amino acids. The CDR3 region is CASSLGGTYEQYV. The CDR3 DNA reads TGTGCCAGCAGTTTGGGGGGCACCTACGAGCAGTACGTC.

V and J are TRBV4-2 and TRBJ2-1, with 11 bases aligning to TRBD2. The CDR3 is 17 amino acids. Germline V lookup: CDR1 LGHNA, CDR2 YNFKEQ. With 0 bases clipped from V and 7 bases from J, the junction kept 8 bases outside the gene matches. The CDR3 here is CASSQEVTSGGQNEQFF. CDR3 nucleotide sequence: TGTGCCAGCAGCCAAGAGGTAACTAGCGGGGGACAAAATGAGCAGTTCTTC.

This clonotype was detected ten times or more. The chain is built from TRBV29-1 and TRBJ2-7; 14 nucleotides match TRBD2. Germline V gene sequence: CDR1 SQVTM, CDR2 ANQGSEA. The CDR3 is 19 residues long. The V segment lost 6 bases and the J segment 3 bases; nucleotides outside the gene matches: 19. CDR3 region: CSVETFSQGTSGRDYEQYF. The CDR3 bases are TGCAGCGTCGAAACCTTTAGCCAAGGGACTAGCGGGAGAGACTACGAGCAGTACTTC.

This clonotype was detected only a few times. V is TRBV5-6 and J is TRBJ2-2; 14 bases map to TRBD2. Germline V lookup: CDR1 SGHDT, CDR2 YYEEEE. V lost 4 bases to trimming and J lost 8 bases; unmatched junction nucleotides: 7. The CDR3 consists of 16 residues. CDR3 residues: CASSLGLAGVRGELFF. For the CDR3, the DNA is TGTGCCAGCAGCCTGGGACTAGCGGGAGTACGAGGGGAGCTGTTTTTT.

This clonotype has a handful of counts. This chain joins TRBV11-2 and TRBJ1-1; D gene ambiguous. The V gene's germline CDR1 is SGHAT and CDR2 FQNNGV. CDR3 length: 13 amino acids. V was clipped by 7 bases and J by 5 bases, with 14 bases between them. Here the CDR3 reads CASTLDVRTEAFF. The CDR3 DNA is TGTGCCAGCACCCTAGACGTAAGGACTGAAGCTTTCTTT.

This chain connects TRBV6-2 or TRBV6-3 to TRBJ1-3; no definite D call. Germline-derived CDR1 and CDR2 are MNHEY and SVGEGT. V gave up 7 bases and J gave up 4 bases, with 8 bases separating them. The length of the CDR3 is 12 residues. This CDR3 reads CASTRRGNTIYF. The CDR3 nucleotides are TGTGCCAGCACTCGGAGGGGAAACACCATATATTTT.

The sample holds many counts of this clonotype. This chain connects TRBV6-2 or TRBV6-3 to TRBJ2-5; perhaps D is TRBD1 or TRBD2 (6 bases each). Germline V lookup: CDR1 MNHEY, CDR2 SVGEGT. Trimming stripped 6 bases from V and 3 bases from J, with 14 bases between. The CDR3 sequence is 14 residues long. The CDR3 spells CASSMTRGEETQYF. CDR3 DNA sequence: TGTGCCAGCAGCATGACTAGGGGGGAAGAGACCCAGTACTTC.

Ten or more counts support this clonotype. The CDR3 sequence: CASSRSNRDSLQETQYF. The CDR3 DNA follows: TGCGCCAGCAGCCGATCCAACCGGGACAGCCTACAAGAGACCCAGTACTTC. This chain uses TRBV4-1 with TRBJ2-5; 7 bases match TRBD1. Per germline, CDR1 MGHRA and CDR2 YSYEKL. This CDR3 comprises 17 residues. V was pared by 4 bases and J by 2 bases, with 13 bases of the junction left unmatched.

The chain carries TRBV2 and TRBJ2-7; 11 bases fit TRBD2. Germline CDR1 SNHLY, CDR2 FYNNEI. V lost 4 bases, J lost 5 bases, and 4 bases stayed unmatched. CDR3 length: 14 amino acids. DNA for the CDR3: TGTGCCAGCAGTGCGACTAGCGGGATTCACGAGCAGTACTTC. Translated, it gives CASSATSGIHEQYF.

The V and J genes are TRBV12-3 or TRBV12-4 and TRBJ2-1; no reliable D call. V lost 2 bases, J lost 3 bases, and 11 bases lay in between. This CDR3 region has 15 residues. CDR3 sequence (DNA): TGTGCCAGCAGTTTAAACGAATGGGGCTACAATGAGCAGTTCTTC. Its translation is CASSLNEWGYNEQFF.

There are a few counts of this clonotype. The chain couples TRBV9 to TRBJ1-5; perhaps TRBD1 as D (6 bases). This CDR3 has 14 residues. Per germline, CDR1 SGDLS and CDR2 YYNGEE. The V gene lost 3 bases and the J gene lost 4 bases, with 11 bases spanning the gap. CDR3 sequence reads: CASSAGTQNQPQHF. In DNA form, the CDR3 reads TGTGCCAGCAGCGCCGGGACACAAAATCAGCCCCAGCATTTT.

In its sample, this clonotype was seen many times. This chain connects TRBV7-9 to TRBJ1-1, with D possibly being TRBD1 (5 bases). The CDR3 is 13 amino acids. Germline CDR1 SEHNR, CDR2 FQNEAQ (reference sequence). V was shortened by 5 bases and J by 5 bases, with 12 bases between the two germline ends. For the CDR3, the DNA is TGTGCCAGCAGCGTCAGGGTTAAGACTGAAGCTTTCTTT. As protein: CASSVRVKTEAFF.